What follows is one T cell receptor (beta chain) and its context. Antigen: not known. A far larger clone is a single base away, which makes a read error likely. This sample was taken from a study of read filtering for tumor transcriptome and immune sequencing. Overall study: By R-ISS, stages I, II and III held 8, 16 and 7 patients. After DNase treatment, RNA was made into whole-transcriptome libraries. IR-seq gave about 4.05 to 11 million TCR reads per sample; RNA-seq gave roughly 80 to 1,300.

From roughly 0.4 ug of RNA, a library with molecular barcoded alpha/delta and beta/gamma adaptors was made. In TCRdb, the reads were re-called with MiXCR into one record per CDR3 protein. The table shows about 40,000 distinct CDR3 sequences, with 12% to 15% occurring only once. The CDR3 has 11 residues. Trimming shortened V by 5 bases and J by 11 bases, and 10 bases separated the two germline ends. Germline assignment: CDR1 MNHEY and CDR2 SVGAGI. General study results and limits: IR-seq captured clonotypes deeper and more reliably than RNA-seq.

This chain uses TRBV6-5 with TRBJ1-5, with D possibly being TRBD1 (5 bases). The sequence derives from a donor at least 40 years old with multiple myeloma. The sample taken for sequencing was a population of CD138-negative cells sorted from bone marrow. CDR3 region: CASSVGRAQHF. Written as DNA, the CDR3 is TGTGCCAGCAGTGTGGGACGAGCCCAGCATTTT.